This T cell receptor beta chain was recorded in a study of cytomegalovirus exposure and HLA in healthy donors. A word on this clone: Its antigen is not identified.

Germline CDR1 is SGHTA and CDR2 is FQGNSA. Trimming cost V 2 bases and J 3 bases, with 12 bases left between them. The CDR3 totals 15 residues. At collection, donors were nominally healthy, but unrecorded immune exposures were probable. General study results and limits: Some 17,000 TCR beta sequences were associated with HLA alleles at 0.05 false discovery rate in a later analysis. In vitro experiments confirmed that three CMV-associated chains were specific for CMV antigens.

13 Jbeta primers and 60 Vbeta primers were used for the PCR. Sequenced by immunoSEQ multiplex PCR; TCRdb stores in-frame clones only, minus some. The sample totals 65,000 to 90,000 clones. Material for sequencing was PBMCs. This clonotype was obtained from a middle-aged man in good health and CMV-seronegative. V is TRBV7-2 and J is TRBJ2-3, with a weak D call TRBD2 (5 bases). The chain's CDR3 is CASSLRSSSTDTQYF. DNA of the CDR3: TGTGCCAGCAGCTTACGCTCTAGCAGTACAGATACGCAGTATTTT.